This T cell receptor (beta chain) was retrieved from a study of blood T cell repertoires in COVID-19. The overall study: The United States, Italy and Spain provided the acute and convalescent COVID-19 samples. Nucleic acid was either cDNA or gDNA, and it came from T cells, B-cell-depleted T cells, or PBMCs.

Germline-derived CDR1 and CDR2 are SGHAT and FQNNGV. Germline trimming cut 5 bases from V and 3 bases from J; bases unmatched to any gene: 8. The CDR3 extends over 16 amino acids. In the authors' methods: Scientists estimated how many nucleated cells there were by amplifying reference gene primers. Generated by immunoSEQ multiplex PCR, the TCRdb table keeps only in-frame clones and is missing some. The V and J calls and clone size are taken from that table; D and trimming were inferred from the DNA. This table holds around 200,000 clones, about 85% found once. Specimen: peripheral blood. The sequence was obtained from a woman between 18 and 30 years old who had recovered from COVID-19. This sequence joins TRBV11-2 and TRBJ2-3, with TRBD1 identical over 10 bases. Here the CDR3 reads CASSATGGAGTDTQYF. The CDR3 DNA reads as TGTGCCAGCAGCGCGACAGGGGGCGCTGGGACAGATACGCAGTATTTT. Looking up the rest from reference TRBV11-2 and TRBJ2-3 gives the full variable domain: EAGVAQSPRYKIIEKRQSVAFWCNPISGHATLYWYQQILGQGPKLLIQFQNNGVVDDSQLPKDRFSAERLKGVDSTLKIQPAKLEDSAVYLCASSATGGAGTDTQYFGPGTRLTVL.